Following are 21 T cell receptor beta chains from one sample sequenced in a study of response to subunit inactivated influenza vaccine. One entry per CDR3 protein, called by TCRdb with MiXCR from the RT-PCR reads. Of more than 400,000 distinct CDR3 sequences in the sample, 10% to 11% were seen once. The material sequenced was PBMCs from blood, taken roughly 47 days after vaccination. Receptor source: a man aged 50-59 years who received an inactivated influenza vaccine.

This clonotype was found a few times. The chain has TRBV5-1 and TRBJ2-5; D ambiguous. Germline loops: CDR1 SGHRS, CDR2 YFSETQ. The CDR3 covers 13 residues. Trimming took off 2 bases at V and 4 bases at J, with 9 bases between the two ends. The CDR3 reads CASSFKVLETQYF. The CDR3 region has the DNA TGCGCCAGCAGCTTTAAAGTTCTAGAGACCCAGTACTTC.

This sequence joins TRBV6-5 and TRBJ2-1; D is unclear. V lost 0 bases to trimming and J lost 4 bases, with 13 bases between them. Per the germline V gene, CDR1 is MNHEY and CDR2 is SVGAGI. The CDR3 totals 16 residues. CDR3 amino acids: CASSYSVHYLYNEQFF. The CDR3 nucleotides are TGTGCCAGCAGTTACTCTGTACACTACCTATACAATGAGCAGTTCTTC.

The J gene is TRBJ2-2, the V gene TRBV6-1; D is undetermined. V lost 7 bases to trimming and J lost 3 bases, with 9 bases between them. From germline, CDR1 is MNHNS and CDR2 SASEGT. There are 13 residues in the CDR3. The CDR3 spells CASILGYTGELFF. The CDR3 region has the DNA TGTGCCAGCATACTGGGATACACCGGGGAGCTGTTTTTT.

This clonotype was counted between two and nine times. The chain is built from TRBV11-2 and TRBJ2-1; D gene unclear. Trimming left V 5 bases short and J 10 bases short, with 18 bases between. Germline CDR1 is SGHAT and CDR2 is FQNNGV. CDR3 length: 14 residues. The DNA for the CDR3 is TGTGCCAGCAGCCGCATGCCGGACCATTTAGAGCAGTTCTTC. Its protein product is CASSRMPDHLEQFF.

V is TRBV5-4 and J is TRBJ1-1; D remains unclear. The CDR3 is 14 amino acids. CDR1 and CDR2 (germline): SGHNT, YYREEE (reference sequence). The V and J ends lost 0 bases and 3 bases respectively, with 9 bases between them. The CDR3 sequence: CASSLGQEYTEAFF. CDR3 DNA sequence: TGTGCCAGCAGCTTGGGCCAGGAATACACTGAAGCTTTCTTT. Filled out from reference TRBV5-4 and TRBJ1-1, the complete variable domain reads ETGVTQSPTHLIKTRGQQVTLRCSSQSGHNTVSWYQQALGQGPQFIFQYYREEENGRGNFPPRFSGLQFPNYSSELNVNALELDDSALYLCASSLGQEYTEAFFGQGTRLTVV.

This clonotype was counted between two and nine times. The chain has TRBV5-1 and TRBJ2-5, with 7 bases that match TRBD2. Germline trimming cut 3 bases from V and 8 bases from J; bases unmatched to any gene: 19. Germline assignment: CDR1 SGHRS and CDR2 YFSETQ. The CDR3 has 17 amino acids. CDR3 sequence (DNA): TGCGCCAGCAGCTCGAGCATCACTTCGGGACTACCGATTACCCAGTACTTC. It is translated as CASSSSITSGLPITQYF.

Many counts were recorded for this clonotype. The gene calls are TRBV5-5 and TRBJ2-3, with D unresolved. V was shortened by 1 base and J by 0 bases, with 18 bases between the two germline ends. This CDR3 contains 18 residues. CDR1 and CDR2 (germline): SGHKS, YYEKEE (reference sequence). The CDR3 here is CASSLNVPRSVSTDTQYF. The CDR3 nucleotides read TGTGCCAGCAGCTTGAATGTCCCTCGGAGCGTTAGCACAGATACGCAGTATTTT.

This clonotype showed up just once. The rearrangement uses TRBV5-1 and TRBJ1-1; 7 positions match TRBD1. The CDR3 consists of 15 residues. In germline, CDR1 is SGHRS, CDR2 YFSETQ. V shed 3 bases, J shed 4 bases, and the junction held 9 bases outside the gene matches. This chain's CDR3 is CASSSVGGAFTEAFF. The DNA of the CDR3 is TGCGCCAGCAGCTCGGTAGGGGGCGCGTTCACTGAAGCTTTCTTT.

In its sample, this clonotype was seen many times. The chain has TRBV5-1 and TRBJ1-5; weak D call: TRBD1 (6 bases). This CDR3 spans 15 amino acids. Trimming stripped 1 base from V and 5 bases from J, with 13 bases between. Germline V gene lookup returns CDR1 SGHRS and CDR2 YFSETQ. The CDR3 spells CASSLLGQTDQPQHF. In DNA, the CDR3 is TGCGCCAGCAGCTTGCTGGGACAAACAGATCAGCCCCAGCATTTT. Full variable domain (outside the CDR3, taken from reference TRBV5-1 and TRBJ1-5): KAGVTQTPRYLIKTRGQQVTLSCSPISGHRSVSWYQQTPGQGLQFLFEYFSETQRNKGNFPGRFSGRQFSNSRSEMNVSTLELGDSALYLCASSLLGQTDQPQHFGDGTRLSIL.

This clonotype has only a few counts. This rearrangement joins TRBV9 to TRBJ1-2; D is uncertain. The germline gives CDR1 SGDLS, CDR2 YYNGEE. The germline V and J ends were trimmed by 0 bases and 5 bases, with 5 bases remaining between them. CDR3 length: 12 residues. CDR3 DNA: TGTGCCAGCAGCGTAGTTAGTTATGGCTACACCTTC. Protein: CASSVVSYGYTF. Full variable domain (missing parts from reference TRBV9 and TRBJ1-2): DSGVTQTPKHLITATGQRVTLRCSPRSGDLSVYWYQQSLDQGLQFLIQYYNGEERAKGNILERFSAQQFPDLHSELNLSSLELGDSALYFCASSVVSYGYTFGSGTRLTVV.

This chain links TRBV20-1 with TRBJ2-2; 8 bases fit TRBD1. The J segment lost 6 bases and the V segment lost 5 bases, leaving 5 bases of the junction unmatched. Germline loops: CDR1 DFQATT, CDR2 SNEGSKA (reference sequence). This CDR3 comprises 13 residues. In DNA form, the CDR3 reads TGCAGTGCTTCGGACAGGGTACCCGGGGAGCTGTTTTTT. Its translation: CSASDRVPGELFF.

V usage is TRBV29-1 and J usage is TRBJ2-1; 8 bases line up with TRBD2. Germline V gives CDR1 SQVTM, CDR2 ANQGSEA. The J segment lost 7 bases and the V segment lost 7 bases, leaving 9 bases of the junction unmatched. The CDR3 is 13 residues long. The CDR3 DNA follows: TGCAGCGGAGCCCCGGGACTAGGGAATGAGCAGTTCTTC. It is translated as CSGAPGLGNEQFF.

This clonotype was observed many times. The CDR3 is CATSKPDEKLFF. The CDR3, as DNA: TGTGCCACCAGCAAACCTGATGAAAAACTGTTTTTT. V and J are TRBV15 and TRBJ1-4; D unresolved. CDR1 and CDR2 (germline): LNHNV, YYDKDF (reference sequence). The V and J ends lost 4 bases and 6 bases respectively, with 6 bases between them. The CDR3 extends over 12 amino acids.

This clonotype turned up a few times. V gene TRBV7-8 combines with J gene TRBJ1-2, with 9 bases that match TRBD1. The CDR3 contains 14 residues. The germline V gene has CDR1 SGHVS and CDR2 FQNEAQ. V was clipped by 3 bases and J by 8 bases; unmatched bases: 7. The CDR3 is CASSFSQGAQGYTF. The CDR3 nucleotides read TGTGCCAGCAGCTTTTCACAGGGGGCGCAAGGCTACACCTTC.

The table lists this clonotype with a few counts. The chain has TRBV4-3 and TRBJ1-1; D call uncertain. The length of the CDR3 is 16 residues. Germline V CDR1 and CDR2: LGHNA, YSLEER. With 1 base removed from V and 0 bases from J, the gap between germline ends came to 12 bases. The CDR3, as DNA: TGCGCCAGCAGCCAAGTGATCGGGCGCTTGAACACTGAAGCTTTCTTT. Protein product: CASSQVIGRLNTEAFF.

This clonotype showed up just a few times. CDR3 DNA sequence: TGCGCCAGCAGCAGGGACCCCACAATTGCTAACTATGGCTACACCTTC. Translating gives CASSRDPTIANYGYTF. The chain uses TRBV5-1 and TRBJ1-2; possibly TRBD1 for D (5 bases). The V gene's germline CDR1 is SGHRS and CDR2 YFSETQ. With 4 bases removed from V and 0 bases from J, the gap between germline ends came to 16 bases. This CDR3 is 16 amino acids long. The full variable domain, rest sourced from reference TRBV5-1 and TRBJ1-2, is KAGVTQTPRYLIKTRGQQVTLSCSPISGHRSVSWYQQTPGQGLQFLFEYFSETQRNKGNFPGRFSGRQFSNSRSEMNVSTLELGDSALYLCASSRDPTIANYGYTFGSGTRLTVV.

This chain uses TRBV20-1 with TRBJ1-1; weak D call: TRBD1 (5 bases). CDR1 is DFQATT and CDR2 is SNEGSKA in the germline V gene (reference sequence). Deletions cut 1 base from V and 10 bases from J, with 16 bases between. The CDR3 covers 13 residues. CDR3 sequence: CSARGGAVGGAFF. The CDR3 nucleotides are TGCAGTGCTAGAGGAGGGGCCGTCGGCGGAGCTTTCTTT.

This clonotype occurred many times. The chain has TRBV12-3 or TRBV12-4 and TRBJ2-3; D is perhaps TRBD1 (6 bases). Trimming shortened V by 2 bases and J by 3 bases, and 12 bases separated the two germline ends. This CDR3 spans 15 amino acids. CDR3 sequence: CASSLRAGATDTQYF. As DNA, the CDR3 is TGTGCCAGCAGTTTACGGGCAGGGGCTACAGATACGCAGTATTTT.

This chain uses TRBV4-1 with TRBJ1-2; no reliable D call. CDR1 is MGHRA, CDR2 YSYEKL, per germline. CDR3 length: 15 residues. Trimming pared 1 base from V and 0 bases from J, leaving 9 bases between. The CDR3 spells CASSQVVEANYGYTF. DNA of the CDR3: TGCGCCAGCAGCCAAGTAGTAGAGGCTAACTATGGCTACACCTTC.

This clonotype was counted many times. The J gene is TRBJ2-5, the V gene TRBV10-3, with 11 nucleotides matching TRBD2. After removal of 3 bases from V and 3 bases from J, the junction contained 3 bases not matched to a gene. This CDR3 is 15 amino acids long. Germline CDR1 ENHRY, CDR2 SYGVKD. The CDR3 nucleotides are TGTGCCATCAGTGAACTAGCGGGGGTAAAAGAGACCCAGTACTTC. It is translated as CAISELAGVKETQYF.

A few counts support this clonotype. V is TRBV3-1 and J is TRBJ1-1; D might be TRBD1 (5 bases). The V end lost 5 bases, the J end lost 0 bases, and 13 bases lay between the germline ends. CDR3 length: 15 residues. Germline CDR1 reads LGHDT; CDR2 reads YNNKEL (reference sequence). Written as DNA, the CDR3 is TGTGCCAGCAGCGCCCGGGGGACGTTGAACACTGAAGCTTTCTTT. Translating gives CASSARGTLNTEAFF.